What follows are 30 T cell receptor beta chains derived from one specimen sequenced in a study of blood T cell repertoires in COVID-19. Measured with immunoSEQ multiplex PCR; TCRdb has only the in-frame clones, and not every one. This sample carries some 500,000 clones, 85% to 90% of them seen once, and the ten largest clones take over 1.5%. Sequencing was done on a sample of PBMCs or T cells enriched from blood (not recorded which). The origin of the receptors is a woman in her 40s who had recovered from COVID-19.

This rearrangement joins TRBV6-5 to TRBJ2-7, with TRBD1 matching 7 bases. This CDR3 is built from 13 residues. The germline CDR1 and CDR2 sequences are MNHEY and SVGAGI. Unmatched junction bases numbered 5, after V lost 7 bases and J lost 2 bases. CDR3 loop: CASIPDRAYEQYF. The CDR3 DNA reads TGTGCCAGCATCCCTGACAGGGCCTACGAGCAGTACTTC.

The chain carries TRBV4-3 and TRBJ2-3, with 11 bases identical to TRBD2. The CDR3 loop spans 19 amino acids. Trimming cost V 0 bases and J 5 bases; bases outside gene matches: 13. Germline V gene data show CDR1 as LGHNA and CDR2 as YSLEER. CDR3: CASSQDGKFSGRAGDTQYF. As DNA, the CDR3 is TGCGCCAGCAGCCAAGATGGAAAATTTAGCGGGAGGGCCGGAGATACGCAGTATTTT.

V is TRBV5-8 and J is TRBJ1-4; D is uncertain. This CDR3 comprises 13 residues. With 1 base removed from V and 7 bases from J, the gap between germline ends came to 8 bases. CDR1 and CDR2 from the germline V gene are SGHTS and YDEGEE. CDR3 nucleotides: TGTGCCAGCAGCTTGTTTTTCGGTGAAAAACTGTTTTTT. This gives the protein CASSLFFGEKLFF.

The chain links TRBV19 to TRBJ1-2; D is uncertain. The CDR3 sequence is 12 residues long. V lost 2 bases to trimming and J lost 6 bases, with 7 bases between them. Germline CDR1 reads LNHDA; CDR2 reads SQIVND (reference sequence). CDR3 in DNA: TGTGCCAGTAGTATACCACAAAATGGCTACACCTTC. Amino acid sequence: CASSIPQNGYTF.

The CDR3 reads CASSLHALAEKQYF. The CDR3 DNA reads TGTGCCAGCAGCTTACATGCACTAGCGGAGAAGCAGTACTTC. The chain uses TRBV11-3 and TRBJ2-7, with TRBD2 matching over 8 bases. Germline V gene lookup returns CDR1 SGHNT and CDR2 YENEEA. With 2 bases clipped from V and 8 bases from J, the junction kept 8 bases outside the gene matches. The CDR3 is 14 residues long.

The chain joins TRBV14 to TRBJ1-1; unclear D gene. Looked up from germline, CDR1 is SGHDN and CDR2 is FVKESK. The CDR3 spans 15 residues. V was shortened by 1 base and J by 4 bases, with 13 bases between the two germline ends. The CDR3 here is CASSQATGSVTEAFF. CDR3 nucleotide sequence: TGTGCCAGCAGCCAAGCTACGGGGAGCGTCACTGAAGCTTTCTTT.

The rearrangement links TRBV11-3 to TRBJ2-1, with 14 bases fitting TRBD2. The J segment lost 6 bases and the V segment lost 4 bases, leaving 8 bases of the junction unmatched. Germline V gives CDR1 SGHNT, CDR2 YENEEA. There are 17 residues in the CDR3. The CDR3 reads CASSSSLGLAGGNEQFF. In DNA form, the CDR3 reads TGTGCCAGCAGCTCATCCCTTGGACTAGCGGGAGGCAATGAGCAGTTCTTC.

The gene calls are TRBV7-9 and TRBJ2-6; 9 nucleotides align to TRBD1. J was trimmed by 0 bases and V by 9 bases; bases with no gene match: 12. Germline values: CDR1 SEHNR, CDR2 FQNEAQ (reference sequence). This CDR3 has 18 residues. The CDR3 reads CASSPGQGFNSGANVLTF. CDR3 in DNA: TGTGCCAGTTCTCCGGGACAGGGCTTTAACTCTGGGGCCAACGTCCTGACTTTC.

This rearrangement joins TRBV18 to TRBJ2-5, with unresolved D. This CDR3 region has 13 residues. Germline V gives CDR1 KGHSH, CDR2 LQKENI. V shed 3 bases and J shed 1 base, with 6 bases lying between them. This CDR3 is CASSPPGQETQYF. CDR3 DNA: TGTGCCAGCTCACCTCCAGGCCAAGAGACCCAGTACTTC.

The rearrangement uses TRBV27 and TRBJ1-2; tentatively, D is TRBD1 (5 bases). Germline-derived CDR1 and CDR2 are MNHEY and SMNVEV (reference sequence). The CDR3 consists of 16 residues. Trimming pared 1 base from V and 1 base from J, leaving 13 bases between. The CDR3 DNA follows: TGTGCCAGCAGTTTATTTATTCCTAGGGGTAACTATGGCTACACCTTC. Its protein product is CASSLFIPRGNYGYTF.

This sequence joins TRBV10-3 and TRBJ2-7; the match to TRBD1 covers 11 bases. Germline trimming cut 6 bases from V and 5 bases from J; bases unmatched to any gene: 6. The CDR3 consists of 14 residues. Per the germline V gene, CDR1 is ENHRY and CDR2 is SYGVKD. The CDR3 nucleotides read TGTGCCATCAGACCGGGACAGGGGGTTCACGAGCAGTACTTC. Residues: CAIRPGQGVHEQYF.

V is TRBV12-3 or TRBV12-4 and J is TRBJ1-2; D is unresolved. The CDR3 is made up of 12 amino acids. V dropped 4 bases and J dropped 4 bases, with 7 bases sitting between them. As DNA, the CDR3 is TGTGCCAGCAGTTACACAGCCTATGGCTACACCTTC. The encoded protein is CASSYTAYGYTF.

CDR3 protein: CASSVTGGTDTQYF. For the CDR3, the DNA is TGTGCCAGCTCAGTAACGGGAGGCACAGATACGCAGTATTTT. The V gene is TRBV18, the J gene TRBJ2-3; D might be TRBD2 (6 bases). Trimming shortened V by 5 bases and J by 1 base, and 10 bases separated the two germline ends. The CDR3 totals 14 residues. The germline gives CDR1 KGHSH, CDR2 LQKENI.

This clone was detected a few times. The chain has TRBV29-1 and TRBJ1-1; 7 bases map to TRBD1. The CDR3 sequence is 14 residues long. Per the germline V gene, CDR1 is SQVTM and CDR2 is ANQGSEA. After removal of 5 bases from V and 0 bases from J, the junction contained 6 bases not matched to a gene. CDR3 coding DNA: TGCAGCGTTCTTAAACAGGGGCTGAACACTGAAGCTTTCTTT. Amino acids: CSVLKQGLNTEAFF.

The CDR3 sequence is CSALRGFGETQYF. The CDR3 region has the DNA TGCAGCGCCCTACGGGGGTTCGGGGAGACCCAGTACTTC. This chain joins TRBV29-1 and TRBJ2-5; possible D gene TRBD2, 6 bases. Germline CDR1 and CDR2: SQVTM and ANQGSEA. The CDR3 consists of 13 residues. The V end lost 7 bases, the J end lost 5 bases, and 17 bases lay between the germline ends.

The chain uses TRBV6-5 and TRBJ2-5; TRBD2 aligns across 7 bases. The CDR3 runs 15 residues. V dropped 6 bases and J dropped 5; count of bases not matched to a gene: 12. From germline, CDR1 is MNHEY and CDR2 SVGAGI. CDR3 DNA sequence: TGTGCCAGCAGATCTGGAGGGGCGGGGGTGGAGACCCAGTACTTC. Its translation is CASRSGGAGVETQYF.

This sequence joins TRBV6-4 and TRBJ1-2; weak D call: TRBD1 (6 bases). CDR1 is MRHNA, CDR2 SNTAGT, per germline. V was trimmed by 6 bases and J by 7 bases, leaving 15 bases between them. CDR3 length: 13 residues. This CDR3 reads CASSANQDSGYTF. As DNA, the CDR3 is TGTGCCAGCAGCGCTAACCAGGACAGTGGCTACACCTTC.

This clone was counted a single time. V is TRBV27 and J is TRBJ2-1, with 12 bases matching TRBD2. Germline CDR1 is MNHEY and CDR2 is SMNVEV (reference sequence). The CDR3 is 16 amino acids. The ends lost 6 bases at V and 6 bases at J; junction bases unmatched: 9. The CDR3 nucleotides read TGTGCCAGCAGCTCCCTAGCGGGAGGGCCCCCCAATGAGCAGTTCTTC. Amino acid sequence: CASSSLAGGPPNEQFF.

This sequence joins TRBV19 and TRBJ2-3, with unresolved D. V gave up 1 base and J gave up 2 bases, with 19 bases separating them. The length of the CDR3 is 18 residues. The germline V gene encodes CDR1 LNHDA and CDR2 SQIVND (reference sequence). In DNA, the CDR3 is TGTGCCAGTAGTATAGTGAGTTTCACAGATACGATCACAGATACGCAGTATTTT. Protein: CASSIVSFTDTITDTQYF.

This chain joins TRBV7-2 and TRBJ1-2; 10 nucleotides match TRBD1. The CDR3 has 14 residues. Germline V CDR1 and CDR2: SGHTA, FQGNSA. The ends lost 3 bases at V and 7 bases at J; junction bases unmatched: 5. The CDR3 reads CASSLGQGLGGYTF. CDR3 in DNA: TGTGCCAGCAGCTTGGGACAGGGGTTGGGTGGCTACACCTTC.

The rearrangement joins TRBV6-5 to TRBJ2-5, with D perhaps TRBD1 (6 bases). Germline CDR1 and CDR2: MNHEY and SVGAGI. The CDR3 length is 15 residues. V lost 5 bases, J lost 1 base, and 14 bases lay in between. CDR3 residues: CASSPRTVGQETQYF. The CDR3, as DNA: TGTGCCAGCAGTCCGCGGACAGTGGGCCAAGAGACCCAGTACTTC.

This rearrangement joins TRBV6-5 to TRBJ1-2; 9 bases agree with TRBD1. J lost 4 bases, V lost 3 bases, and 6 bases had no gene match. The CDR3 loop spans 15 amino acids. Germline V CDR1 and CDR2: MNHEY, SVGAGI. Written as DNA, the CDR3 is TGTGCCAGCAGTTATATACAGGGGGCGGGCTATGGCTACACCTTC. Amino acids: CASSYIQGAGYGYTF.

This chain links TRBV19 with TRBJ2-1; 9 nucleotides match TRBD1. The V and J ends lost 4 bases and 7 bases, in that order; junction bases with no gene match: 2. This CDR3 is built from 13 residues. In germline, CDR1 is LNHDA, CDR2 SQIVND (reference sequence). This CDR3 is CASSTDRGNEQFF. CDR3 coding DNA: TGTGCCAGTAGTACAGACAGGGGGAATGAGCAGTTCTTC.

Here the CDR3 DNA reads TGTGCCAGCAGGAGGGACAGGGGCTTTCCGGATGAGCAGTTCTTC. Its translation is CASRRDRGFPDEQFF. The chain has TRBV11-2 and TRBJ2-1, with 10 bases identical to TRBD1. V lost 6 bases and J lost 8; bases outside the gene matches: 10. The CDR3 extends over 15 amino acids. In germline, CDR1 is SGHAT, CDR2 FQNNGV.

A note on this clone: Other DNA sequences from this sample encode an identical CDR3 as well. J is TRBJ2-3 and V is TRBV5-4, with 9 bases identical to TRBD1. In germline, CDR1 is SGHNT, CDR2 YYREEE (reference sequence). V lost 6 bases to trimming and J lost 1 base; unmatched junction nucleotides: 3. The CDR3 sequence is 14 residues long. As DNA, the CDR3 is TGTGCCAGCACCCGGGACAGGGGCACAGATACGCAGTATTTT. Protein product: CASTRDRGTDTQYF. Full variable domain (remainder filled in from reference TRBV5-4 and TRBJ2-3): ETGVTQSPTHLIKTRGQQVTLRCSSQSGHNTVSWYQQALGQGPQFIFQYYREEENGRGNFPPRFSGLQFPNYSSELNVNALELDDSALYLCASTRDRGTDTQYFGPGTRLTVL.

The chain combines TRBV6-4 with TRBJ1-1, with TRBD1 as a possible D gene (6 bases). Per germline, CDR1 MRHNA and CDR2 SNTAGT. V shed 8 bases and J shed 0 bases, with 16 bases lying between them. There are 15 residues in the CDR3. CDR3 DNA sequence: TGTGCCAGCCGAATCCACAGGGATATGAACACTGAAGCTTTCTTT. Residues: CASRIHRDMNTEAFF.

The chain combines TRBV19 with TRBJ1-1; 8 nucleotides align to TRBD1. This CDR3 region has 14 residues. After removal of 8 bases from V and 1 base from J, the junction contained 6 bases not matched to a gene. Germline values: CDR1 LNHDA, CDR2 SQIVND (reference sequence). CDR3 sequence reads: CASQKQGGNTEAFF. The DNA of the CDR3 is TGTGCCAGTCAAAAACAGGGGGGGAACACTGAAGCTTTCTTT.

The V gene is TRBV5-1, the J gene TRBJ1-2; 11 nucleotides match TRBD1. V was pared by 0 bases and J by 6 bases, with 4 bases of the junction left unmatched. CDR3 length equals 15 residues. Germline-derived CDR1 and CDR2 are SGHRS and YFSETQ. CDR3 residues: CASSLAGQGADGYTF. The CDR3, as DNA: TGCGCCAGCAGCTTGGCCGGACAGGGGGCGGATGGCTACACCTTC.

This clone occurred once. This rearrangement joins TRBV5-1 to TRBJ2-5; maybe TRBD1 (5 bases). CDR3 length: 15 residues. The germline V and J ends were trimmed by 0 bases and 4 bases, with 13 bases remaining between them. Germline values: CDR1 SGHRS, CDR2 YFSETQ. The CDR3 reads CASSLVGRVGETQYF. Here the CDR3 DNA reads TGCGCCAGCAGCTTGGTAGGCAGGGTAGGAGAGACCCAGTACTTC.

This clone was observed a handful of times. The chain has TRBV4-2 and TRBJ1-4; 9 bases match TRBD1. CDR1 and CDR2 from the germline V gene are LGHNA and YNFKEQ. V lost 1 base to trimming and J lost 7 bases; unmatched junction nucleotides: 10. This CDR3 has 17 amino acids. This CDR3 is CASSQALNRGQSEKLFF. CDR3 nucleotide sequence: TGTGCCAGCAGCCAAGCCCTCAACAGGGGGCAAAGTGAAAAACTGTTTTTT.